This record covers a single TCR beta chain. V was shortened by 5 bases and J by 4 bases, with 15 bases between the two germline ends. The CDR3 contains 16 residues. Germline loops: CDR1 SGHVS, CDR2 FQNEAQ. The sample belongs to a study of blood T cell repertoires in COVID-19. For the study at large: Acute-phase and convalescent COVID-19 samples originated in the United States, Italy and Spain. T cells, B-cell-depleted T cells, or PBMCs supplied cDNA or gDNA.

Under the authors' procedure: Scientists estimated how many nucleated cells there were by amplifying reference gene primers. The protocol was immunoSEQ multiplex PCR, while the TCRdb copy is restricted to in-frame clones and leaves out a portion. V and J calls and clone size are as listed in that table; D and trimming were resolved from the DNA. Of 57,000 or so clones in the sample, more than 65% were seen once. The source material was peripheral blood. V and J are TRBV7-8 and TRBJ2-6, with D maybe TRBD2 (5 bases). This sequence was found in a woman at least 80 years old with active or convalescent COVID-19. CDR3: CASSPMTGNGANVLTF. For the CDR3, the DNA is TGTGCCAGCAGCCCTATGACCGGGAACGGGGCCAACGTCCTGACTTTC.